This record covers a single T cell receptor (beta chain). It was cDNA, reverse transcribed from extracted RNA, that served as the sequencing template. Sequencing was performed with immunoSEQ multiplex PCR; in TCRdb, only in-frame clones are kept and a portion is missing. The table records hundreds of thousands of clones, about three fifths of them present only once. These data are taken from a study of CD8+ T cells in alopecia areata. V shed 0 bases and J shed 0 bases, with 8 bases lying between them. The CDR3 is 15 amino acids. From germline, CDR1 is LGHNA and CDR2 YNFKEQ. The treatment denotes: oral pan-JAK inhibitor, 5-10 mg twice daily.

The source of this sequence is a human donor with alopecia areata. The sequencing here drew on CD4+ T cells sorted from blood, taken at week 24, from a patient treated with tofacitinib. V and J are TRBV4-2 and TRBJ1-2, with D possibly being TRBD1 (6 bases). CDR3 sequence reads: CASSQDNRANYGYTF. In DNA, the CDR3 is TGTGCCAGCAGCCAAGATAACAGGGCTAACTATGGCTACACCTTC.